This entry describes one T cell receptor (beta chain). Profiling relied on immunoSEQ multiplex PCR, and the TCRdb table lists in-frame clones only, not all of them. The sample lists tens of thousands of clones; around 91% were seen once. The germline V gene has CDR1 SGHRS and CDR2 YFSETQ. The CDR3 runs to 15 residues. Trimming shortened V by 0 bases and J by 5 bases, and 11 bases separated the two germline ends. The data were obtained in a study of T cell changes during pregnancy in multiple sclerosis. J is TRBJ1-4 and V is TRBV5-1, with D unresolved. The specimen was peripheral blood, collected after pregnancy. This TCR was sampled from a female donor in good health, enrolled as a control in a pregnancy study. The CDR3 protein is CASSLVAQPNEKLFF. The DNA of the CDR3 is TGCGCCAGCAGCTTGGTGGCACAACCCAATGAAAAACTGTTTTTT.